This T cell receptor (beta chain) came from a study of T cell repertoires in cytomegalovirus infection. TCRdb called the reads again in MiXCR, with one record for every CDR3 protein. The sample carries about 350,000 distinct CDR3 sequences, about a third recorded once. As for this clonotype: Its antigen remains unknown.

CDR3 length equals 12 residues. The V end lost 2 bases, the J end lost 11 bases, and 10 bases lay between the germline ends. CDR1 and CDR2 (germline): SGHTA, FQGNSA. The receptor was isolated from a human donor in good health (CMV status not recorded). Some clones in this sample may be carry-over from other donors' samples. This chain links TRBV7-2 with TRBJ2-1, with D perhaps matching TRBD1 (5 bases). Sequenced here: cultured PBMCs, sampled from culture after CMV antigen stimulation. The DNA for the CDR3 is TGTGCCAGCAGCTTAATGACAGACAAGCAGTTCTTC. Protein sequence: CASSLMTDKQFF.